The 19 T cell receptor beta chains below were found in one sample sequenced in a study of OX40 agonist ivuxolimab in advanced cancers. Produced via immunoSEQ multiplex PCR; TCRdb's table is partial and in-frame only. The table has around 23,000 clones, 65% to 90% seen once. Sequencing was performed on CD4+ or CD8+ T cells sorted from blood, taken in a trial of the OX40 agonist ivuxolimab. The receptor set was obtained from an adult with an advanced solid tumor such as melanoma, head and neck, liver or kidney cancer.

The rearrangement links TRBV5-6 to TRBJ1-2; D perhaps matches TRBD1 (5 bases). V was shortened by 1 base and J by 5 bases, with 15 bases between the two germline ends. This CDR3 has 15 amino acids. Germline V gene sequence: CDR1 SGHDT, CDR2 YYEEEE. Here the CDR3 reads CASSLTGASTYGYTF. CDR3 sequence (DNA): TGTGCCAGCAGCTTGACCGGGGCGTCCACTTATGGCTACACCTTC.

The chain uses TRBV19 and TRBJ1-4, with D unresolved. This CDR3 is 14 amino acids long. Trimming removed 4 bases at V and 2 bases at J, with 8 bases between. Germline loops: CDR1 LNHDA, CDR2 SQIVND (reference sequence). The CDR3 loop is CASSKTVTNEKLFF. In DNA form, the CDR3 reads TGTGCCAGTAGTAAGACGGTTACTAATGAAAAACTGTTTTTT.

To note about this clone: Sequence at one end of the junction differs from germline and may be a read error. The V call is TRBV18, the J call TRBJ1-1; possible D gene TRBD1, 6 bases. The CDR3 covers 15 residues. Germline-derived CDR1 and CDR2 are KGHSH and LQKENI. The CDR3 sequence is CASSPITGRNAEAFF. DNA for the CDR3: TGTGCCAGCTCACCAATAACAGGGCGGAACGCTGAAGCTTTCTTT.

The gene calls are TRBV15 and TRBJ1-5; no clear D. There are 15 residues in the CDR3. The germline V and J ends were trimmed by 1 base and 2 bases, with 9 bases remaining between them. Germline loops: CDR1 LNHNV, CDR2 YYDKDF (reference sequence). The CDR3 loop is CATSRVPLGNQPQHF. CDR3 coding DNA: TGTGCCACCAGCAGAGTGCCCCTGGGCAATCAGCCCCAGCATTTT.

In its sample, this clone is medium-sized. CDR3 region: CASSLRTGTPTGELFF. In DNA form, the CDR3 reads TGTGCCAGCAGCTTGAGGACAGGGACCCCGACCGGGGAGCTGTTTTTT. J is TRBJ2-2 and V is TRBV5-8, with 8 bases identical to TRBD1. The J segment lost 5 bases and the V segment lost 1 base, leaving 7 bases of the junction unmatched. The CDR3 has 16 residues. The germline CDR1 and CDR2 sequences are SGHTS and YDEGEE.

This rearrangement joins TRBV19 to TRBJ1-2; no clear D gene. The CDR3 extends over 13 amino acids. Germline V gives CDR1 LNHDA, CDR2 SQIVND (reference sequence). V lost 9 bases and J 7 bases, leaving 18 bases between the germline ends. CDR3 sequence reads: CASSSHLIGGYTF. The CDR3 DNA reads TGTGCCAGCTCTAGTCACCTCATCGGTGGCTACACCTTC.

The genes are TRBV11-3 and TRBJ1-5; tentative D call: TRBD1 (5 bases). The CDR3 has 17 residues. Germline CDR1 is SGHNT and CDR2 is YENEEA. V was shortened by 0 bases and J by 0 bases, with 12 bases between the two germline ends. CDR3 residues: CASSLDRRDYSNQPQHF. For the CDR3, the DNA is TGTGCCAGCAGCTTAGATCGCAGGGACTATAGCAATCAGCCCCAGCATTTT.

The chain links TRBV19 to TRBJ2-5; the match to TRBD2 covers 7 bases. Germline values: CDR1 LNHDA, CDR2 SQIVND (reference sequence). V dropped 7 bases and J dropped 2; count of bases not matched to a gene: 7. The CDR3 is 14 residues long. CDR3 in amino acids: CASNPGRLQETQYF. CDR3 sequence (DNA): TGTGCCAGTAACCCCGGGAGGTTACAAGAGACCCAGTACTTC. The full variable domain, rest sourced from reference TRBV19 and TRBJ2-5, is DGGITQSPKYLFRKEGQNVTLSCEQNLNHDAMYWYRQDPGQGLRLIYYSQIVNDFQKGDIAEGYSVSREKKESFPLTVTSAQKNPTAFYLCASNPGRLQETQYFGPGTRLLVL.

The chain uses TRBV5-1 and TRBJ2-1; 8 bases line up with TRBD2. J gave up 4 bases and V 2 bases, and 11 bases lay outside the gene matches. The CDR3 length is 17 residues. Germline assignment: CDR1 SGHRS and CDR2 YFSETQ. CDR3 residues: CASSFVQIAGTYNEQFF. The CDR3 DNA follows: TGCGCCAGCAGCTTTGTCCAAATAGCGGGAACTTACAATGAGCAGTTCTTC.

This chain connects TRBV15 to TRBJ2-7; 12 bases map to TRBD2. Germline CDR1 and CDR2: LNHNV and YYDKDF (reference sequence). The ends lost 5 bases at V and 1 base at J; junction bases unmatched: 3. The CDR3 extends over 15 amino acids. The CDR3 sequence is CATSGGTSGSYEQYF. CDR3 in DNA: TGTGCCACCAGCGGAGGGACTAGCGGGTCCTACGAGCAGTACTTC.

The CDR3 spells CASSMWARDSNQPQHF. DNA of the CDR3: TGTGCCAGTAGTATGTGGGCTCGGGATAGCAATCAGCCCCAGCATTTT. V is TRBV19 and J is TRBJ1-5, with D unclear. The CDR3 is 16 amino acids. The ends were cut back, 3 bases at V and 0 bases at J, with 12 bases in the middle. Germline V gene sequence: CDR1 LNHDA, CDR2 SQIVND (reference sequence).

In DNA form, the CDR3 reads TGTGCCAGCAGTGAAATGGGTCCGGGGGGGGAGCTGTTTTTT. It yields the protein CASSEMGPGGELFF. The V and J genes are TRBV2 and TRBJ2-2; a possible D gene is TRBD2 (5 bases). CDR1 is SNHLY and CDR2 is FYNNEI in the germline V gene. V lost 2 bases to trimming and J lost 8 bases, with 12 bases between them. The CDR3 runs to 14 residues.

The chain employs TRBV5-1 and TRBJ2-2; no firm D call. The CDR3 is 11 residues long. V lost 5 bases and J lost 5, with 4 bases in between. CDR1 is SGHRS, CDR2 YFSETQ, per germline. CDR3 DNA: TGCGCCAGCAGGGCAACCGGGGAGCTGTTTTTT. Translation gives CASRATGELFF.

The CDR3 is CASSLDRGPYNEQFF. CDR3 sequence (DNA): TGTGCCAGCAGCTTAGACAGGGGGCCTTACAATGAGCAGTTCTTC. This chain uses TRBV11-3 with TRBJ2-1, with 8 positions matching TRBD1. With V trimmed by 0 bases and J by 4 bases, 2 bases remained unmatched. Germline values: CDR1 SGHNT, CDR2 YENEEA. This CDR3 region has 15 residues.

The chain joins TRBV27 to TRBJ1-3; no clear D. This CDR3 contains 15 residues. V dropped 3 bases and J dropped 2 bases, with 11 bases sitting between them. Germline lookup yields CDR1 MNHEY and CDR2 SMNVEV (reference sequence). The chain's CDR3 is CASSFNIKTGNTIYF. The CDR3 DNA reads as TGTGCCAGCAGTTTTAATATCAAGACTGGAAACACCATATATTTT.

The sample holds one count of this clone. This chain uses TRBV28 with TRBJ2-7, with unresolved D. Germline-derived CDR1 and CDR2 are MDHEN and SYDVKM. V lost 8 bases, J lost 2 bases, and 13 bases lay in between. The CDR3 covers 13 residues. The CDR3 coding sequence is TGTGCCAGCCGAGGAGTAACTACCTACGAGCAGTACTTC. Translating it yields CASRGVTTYEQYF.

For the CDR3, the DNA is TGTGCCACCGACGTGTCAGGGACCACTGAAGCTTTCTTT. It yields the protein CATDVSGTTEAFF. V and J are TRBV28 and TRBJ1-1, with D perhaps matching TRBD1 (5 bases). V was cut by 10 bases and J by 4 bases, with 16 bases left in between. Germline values: CDR1 MDHEN, CDR2 SYDVKM. The CDR3 spans 13 residues.

This clone was seen more than once but under ten times. The gene calls are TRBV27 and TRBJ1-5; TRBD1 is a possible D gene (5 bases). V lost 3 bases and J lost 3, with 12 bases in between. The CDR3 length is 15 residues. Germline lookup yields CDR1 MNHEY and CDR2 SMNVEV (reference sequence). Written as DNA, the CDR3 is TGTGCCAGCAGTTTGGGGCATAGTGCCAATCAGCCCCAGCATTTT. It yields the protein CASSLGHSANQPQHF.

This chain connects TRBV29-1 to TRBJ1-4; 8 nucleotides align to TRBD1. The V and J ends lost 5 bases and 7 bases, in that order; junction bases with no gene match: 6. Germline V gives CDR1 SQVTM, CDR2 ANQGSEA. The CDR3 is made up of 13 amino acids. CDR3 nucleotides: TGCAGCGTTCAGGGGGCGGGAGGTGAAAAACTGTTTTTT. Translation: CSVQGAGGEKLFF.